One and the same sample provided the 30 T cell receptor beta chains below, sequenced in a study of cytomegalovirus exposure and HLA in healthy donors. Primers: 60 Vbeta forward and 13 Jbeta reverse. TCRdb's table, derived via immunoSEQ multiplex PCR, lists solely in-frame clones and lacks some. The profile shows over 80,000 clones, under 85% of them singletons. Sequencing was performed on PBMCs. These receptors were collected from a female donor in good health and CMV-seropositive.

CDR3 sequence: CASSYSPGGYNSPLHF. The CDR3 DNA reads as TGTGCCAGCAGTTACTCCCCAGGGGGGTATAATTCACCCCTCCACTTT. The chain links TRBV6-5 to TRBJ1-6, with TRBD1 matching over 7 bases. This CDR3 is built from 16 residues. Germline V gives CDR1 MNHEY, CDR2 SVGAGI. V lost 0 bases, J lost 4 bases, and 3 bases stayed unmatched.

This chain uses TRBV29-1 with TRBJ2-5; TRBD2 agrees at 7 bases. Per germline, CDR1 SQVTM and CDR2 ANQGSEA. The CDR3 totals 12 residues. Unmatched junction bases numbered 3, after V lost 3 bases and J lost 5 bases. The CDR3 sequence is CSVDGRGETQYF. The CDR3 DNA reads TGCAGCGTTGACGGGCGGGGGGAGACCCAGTACTTC.

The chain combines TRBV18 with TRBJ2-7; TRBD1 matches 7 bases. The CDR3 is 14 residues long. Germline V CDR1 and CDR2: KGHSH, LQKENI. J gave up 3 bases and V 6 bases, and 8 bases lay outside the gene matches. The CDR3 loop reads CASSPSGTDYEQYF. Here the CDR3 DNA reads TGTGCCAGCTCGCCTTCCGGGACAGACTACGAGCAGTACTTC.

The CDR3 coding sequence is TGTGCCAGCAGTTTAAACCAGGGCACTGAAGCTTTCTTT. Its translation: CASSLNQGTEAFF. The V call is TRBV28, the J call TRBJ1-1; perhaps TRBD1 as D (5 bases). CDR1 and CDR2 from the germline V gene are MDHEN and SYDVKM. The V end was cut by 2 bases, the J end by 4 bases, with 8 bases between. This CDR3 region has 13 residues.

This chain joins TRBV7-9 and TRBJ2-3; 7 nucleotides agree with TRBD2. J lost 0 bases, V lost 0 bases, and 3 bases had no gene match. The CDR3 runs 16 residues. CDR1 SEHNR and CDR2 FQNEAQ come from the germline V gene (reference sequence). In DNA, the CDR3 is TGTGCCAGCAGCTTAGCAGCGGGGTCAAGCACAGATACGCAGTATTTT. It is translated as CASSLAAGSSTDTQYF.

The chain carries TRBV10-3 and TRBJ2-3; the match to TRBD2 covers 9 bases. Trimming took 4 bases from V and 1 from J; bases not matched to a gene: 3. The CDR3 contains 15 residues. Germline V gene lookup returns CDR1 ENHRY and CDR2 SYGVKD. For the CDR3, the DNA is TGTGCCATCAGTGCGGCTAGCGGGGGCACAGATACGCAGTATTTT. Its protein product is CAISAASGGTDTQYF.

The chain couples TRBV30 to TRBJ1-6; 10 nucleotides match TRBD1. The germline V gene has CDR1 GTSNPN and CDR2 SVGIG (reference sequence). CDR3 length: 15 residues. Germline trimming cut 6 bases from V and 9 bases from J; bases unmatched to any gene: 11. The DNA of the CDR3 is TGTGCCTGCCGCCGGGACAGGGGTTTCAGTTCACCCCTCCACTTT. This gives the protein CACRRDRGFSSPLHF.

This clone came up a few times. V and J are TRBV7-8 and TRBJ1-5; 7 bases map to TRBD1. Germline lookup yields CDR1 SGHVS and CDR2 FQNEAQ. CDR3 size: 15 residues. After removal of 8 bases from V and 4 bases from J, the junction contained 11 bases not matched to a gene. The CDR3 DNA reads TGTGCCAGCGGTAAACAGGGGTTAAATAATCAGCCCCAGCATTTT. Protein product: CASGKQGLNNQPQHF.

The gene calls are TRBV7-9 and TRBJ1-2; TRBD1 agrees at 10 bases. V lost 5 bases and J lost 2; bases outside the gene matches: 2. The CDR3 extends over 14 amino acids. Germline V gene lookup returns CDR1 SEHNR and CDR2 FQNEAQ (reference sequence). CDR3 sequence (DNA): TGTGCCAGCAGCCGACAGGGGGCCAACTATGGCTACACCTTC. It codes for CASSRQGANYGYTF.

Here the CDR3 reads CASSQESTGYEQYF. The CDR3 DNA reads as TGCGCCAGCAGCCAAGAATCGACAGGCTACGAGCAGTACTTC. The chain recombines TRBV4-3 with TRBJ2-7; TRBD1 is a possible D gene (6 bases). This CDR3 has 14 amino acids. V was pared by 0 bases and J by 3 bases, with 9 bases between. CDR1 is LGHNA, CDR2 YSLEER, per germline.

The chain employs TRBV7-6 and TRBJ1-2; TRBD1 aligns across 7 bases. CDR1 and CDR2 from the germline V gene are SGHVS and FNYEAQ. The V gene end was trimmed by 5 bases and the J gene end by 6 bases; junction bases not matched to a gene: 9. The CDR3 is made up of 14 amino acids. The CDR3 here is CASSPRQGLNGYTF. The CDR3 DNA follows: TGTGCCAGCAGCCCGCGACAGGGCCTGAATGGCTACACCTTC.

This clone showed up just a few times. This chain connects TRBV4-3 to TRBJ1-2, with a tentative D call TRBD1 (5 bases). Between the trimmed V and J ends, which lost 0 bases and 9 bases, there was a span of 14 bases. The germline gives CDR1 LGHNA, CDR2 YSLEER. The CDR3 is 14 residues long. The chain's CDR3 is CASSQEGQIKSYTF. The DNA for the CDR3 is TGCGCCAGCAGCCAAGAGGGGCAGATAAAGAGCTACACCTTC.

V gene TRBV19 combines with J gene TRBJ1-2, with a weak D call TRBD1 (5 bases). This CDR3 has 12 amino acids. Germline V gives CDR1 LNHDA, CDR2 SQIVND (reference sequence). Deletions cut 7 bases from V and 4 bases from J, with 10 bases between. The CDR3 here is CASTSRAYGYTF. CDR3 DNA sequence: TGTGCCAGTACTTCCAGGGCCTATGGCTACACCTTC.

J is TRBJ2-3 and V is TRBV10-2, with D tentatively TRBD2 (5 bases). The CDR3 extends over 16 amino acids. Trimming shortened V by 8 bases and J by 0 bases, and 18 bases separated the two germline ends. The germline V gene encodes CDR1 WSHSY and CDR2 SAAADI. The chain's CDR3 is CASLPWRLGSTDTQYF. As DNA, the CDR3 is TGCGCCAGCCTACCTTGGAGGCTAGGGAGCACAGATACGCAGTATTTT.

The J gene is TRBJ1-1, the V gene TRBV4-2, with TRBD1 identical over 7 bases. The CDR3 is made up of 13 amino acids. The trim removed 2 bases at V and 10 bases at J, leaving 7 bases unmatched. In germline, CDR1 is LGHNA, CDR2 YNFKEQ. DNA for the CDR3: TGTGCCAGCAGCCAAATTCCTGACAGGGTAGCTTTCTTT. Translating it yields CASSQIPDRVAFF.

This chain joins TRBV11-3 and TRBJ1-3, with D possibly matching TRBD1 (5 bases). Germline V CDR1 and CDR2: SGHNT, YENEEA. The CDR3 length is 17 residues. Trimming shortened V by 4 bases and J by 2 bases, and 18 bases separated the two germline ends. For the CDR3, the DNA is TGTGCCAGCAGCTCTGGGGCGGGATCCTCTGCTGGAAACACCATATATTTT. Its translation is CASSSGAGSSAGNTIYF.

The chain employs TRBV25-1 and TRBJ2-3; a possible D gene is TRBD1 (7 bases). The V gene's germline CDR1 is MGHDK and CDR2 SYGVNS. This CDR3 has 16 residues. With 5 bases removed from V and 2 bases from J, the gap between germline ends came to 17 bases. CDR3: CASSLGAGQNTDTQYF. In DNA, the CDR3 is TGTGCCAGCAGTCTCGGGGCGGGACAGAACACAGATACGCAGTATTTT.

CDR3 sequence: CASSLVGGGNTIYF. CDR3 DNA: TGTGCCAGCAGCTTAGTAGGCGGGGGAAACACCATATATTTT. This chain links TRBV7-9 with TRBJ1-3; no definite D call. Germline CDR1 SEHNR, CDR2 FQNEAQ (reference sequence). The CDR3 sequence is 14 residues long. V lost 1 base and J lost 4, with 8 bases in between.

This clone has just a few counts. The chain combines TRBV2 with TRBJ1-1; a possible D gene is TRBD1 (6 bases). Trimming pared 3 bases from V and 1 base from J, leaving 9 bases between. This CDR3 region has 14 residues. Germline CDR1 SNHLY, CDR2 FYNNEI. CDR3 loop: CASSDQGPNTEAFF. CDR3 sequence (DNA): TGTGCCAGCAGTGATCAGGGGCCGAACACTGAAGCTTTCTTT.

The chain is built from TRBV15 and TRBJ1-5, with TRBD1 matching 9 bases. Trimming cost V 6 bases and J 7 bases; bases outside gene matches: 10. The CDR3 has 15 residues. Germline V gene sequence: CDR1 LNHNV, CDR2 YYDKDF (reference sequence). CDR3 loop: CATSRAGQGGQPQHF. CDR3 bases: TGTGCCACCAGTCGAGCGGGACAGGGCGGCCAGCCCCAGCATTTT.

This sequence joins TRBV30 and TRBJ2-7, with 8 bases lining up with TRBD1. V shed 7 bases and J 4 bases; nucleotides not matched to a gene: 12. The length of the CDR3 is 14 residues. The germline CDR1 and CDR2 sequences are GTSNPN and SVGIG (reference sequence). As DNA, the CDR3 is TGTGCCTCCCAAAGCAGGGGGCGCGAATACGAGCAGTACTTC. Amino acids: CASQSRGREYEQYF.

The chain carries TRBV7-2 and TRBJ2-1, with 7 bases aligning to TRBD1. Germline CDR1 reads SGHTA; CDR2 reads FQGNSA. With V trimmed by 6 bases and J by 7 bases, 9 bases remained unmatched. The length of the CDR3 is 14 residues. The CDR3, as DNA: TGTGCCAGCAGTCGGGCAGGGGGTTGGAATGAGCAGTTCTTC. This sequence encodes CASSRAGGWNEQFF.

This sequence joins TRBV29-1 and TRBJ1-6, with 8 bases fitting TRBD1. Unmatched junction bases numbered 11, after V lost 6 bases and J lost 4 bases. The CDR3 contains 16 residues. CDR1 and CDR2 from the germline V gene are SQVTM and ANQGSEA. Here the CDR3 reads CSVLDRGSGYNSPLHF. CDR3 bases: TGCAGCGTACTCGACAGGGGTTCGGGATATAATTCACCCCTCCACTTT.

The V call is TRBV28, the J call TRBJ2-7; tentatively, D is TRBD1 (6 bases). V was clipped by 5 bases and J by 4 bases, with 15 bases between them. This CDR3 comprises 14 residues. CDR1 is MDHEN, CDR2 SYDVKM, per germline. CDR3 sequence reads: CASSLTGSVYEQYF. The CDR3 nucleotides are TGTGCCAGCAGTCTCACAGGGTCCGTATACGAGCAGTACTTC.

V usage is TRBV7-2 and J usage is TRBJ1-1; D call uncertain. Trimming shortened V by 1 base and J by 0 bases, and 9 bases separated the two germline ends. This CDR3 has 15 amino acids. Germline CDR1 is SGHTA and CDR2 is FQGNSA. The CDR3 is CASSLVVTVNTEAFF. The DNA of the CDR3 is TGTGCCAGCAGCTTAGTAGTTACGGTGAACACTGAAGCTTTCTTT.

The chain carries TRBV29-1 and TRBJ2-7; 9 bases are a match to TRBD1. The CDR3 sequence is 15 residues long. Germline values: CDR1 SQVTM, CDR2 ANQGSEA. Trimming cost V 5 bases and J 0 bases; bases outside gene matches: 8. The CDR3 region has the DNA TGCAGCGTTAAATTTGGGACAGGGAGCTCCTACGAGCAGTACTTC. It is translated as CSVKFGTGSSYEQYF.

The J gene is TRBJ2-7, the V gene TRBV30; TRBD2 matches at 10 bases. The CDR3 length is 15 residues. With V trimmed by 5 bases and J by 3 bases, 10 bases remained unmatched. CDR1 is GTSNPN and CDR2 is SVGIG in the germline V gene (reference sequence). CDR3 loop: CAWAPGLAGGYEQYF. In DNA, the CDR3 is TGTGCCTGGGCCCCCGGGTTAGCGGGGGGCTACGAGCAGTACTTC.

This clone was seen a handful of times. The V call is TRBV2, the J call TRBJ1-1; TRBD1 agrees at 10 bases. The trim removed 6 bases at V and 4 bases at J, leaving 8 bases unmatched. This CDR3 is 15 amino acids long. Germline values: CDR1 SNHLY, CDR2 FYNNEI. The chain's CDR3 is CASSPGTGVFTEAFF. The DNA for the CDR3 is TGTGCCAGCAGCCCTGGGACAGGGGTTTTCACTGAAGCTTTCTTT.

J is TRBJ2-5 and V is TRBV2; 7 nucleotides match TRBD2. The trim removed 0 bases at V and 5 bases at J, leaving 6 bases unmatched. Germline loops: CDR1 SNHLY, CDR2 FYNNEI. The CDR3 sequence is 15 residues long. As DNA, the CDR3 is TGTGCCAGCAGTGAAGCGGGGCGGGGGTGGGAGACCCAGTACTTC. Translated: CASSEAGRGWETQYF.

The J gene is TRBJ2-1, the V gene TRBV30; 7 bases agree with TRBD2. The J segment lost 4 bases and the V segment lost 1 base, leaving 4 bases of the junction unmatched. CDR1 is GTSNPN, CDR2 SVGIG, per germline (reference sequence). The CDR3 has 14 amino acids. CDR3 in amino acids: CAWSGASGYNEQFF. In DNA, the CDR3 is TGTGCCTGGAGTGGGGCTAGCGGTTACAATGAGCAGTTCTTC.